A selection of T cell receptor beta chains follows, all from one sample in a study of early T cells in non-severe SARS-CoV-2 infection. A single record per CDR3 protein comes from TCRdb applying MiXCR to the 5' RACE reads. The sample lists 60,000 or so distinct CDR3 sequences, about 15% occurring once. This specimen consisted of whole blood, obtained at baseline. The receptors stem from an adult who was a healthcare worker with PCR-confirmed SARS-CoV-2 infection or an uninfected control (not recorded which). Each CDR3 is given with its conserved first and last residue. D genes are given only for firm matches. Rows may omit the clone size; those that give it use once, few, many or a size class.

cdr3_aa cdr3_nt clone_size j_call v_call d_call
CASSIWGTANSQPQHF TGTGCCAGTAGTATATGGGGGACGGCAAACTCTCAGCCCCAGCATTTT many TRBJ1-5 TRBV19 NA
CASSLFQGIPLHF TGTGCCAGCAGTTTATTTCAGGGAATACCCCTCCACTTT few TRBJ1-6 TRBV27 NA
CASKLRGGTYNEQFF TGTGCCAGTAAGCTACGGGGGGGCACCTACAATGAGCAGTTCTTC NA TRBJ2-1 TRBV19 TRBD2
CASSHGQTLAKNIQYF TGCGCCAGCAGCCACGGACAGACTCTAGCCAAAAACATTCAGTACTTC NA TRBJ2-4 TRBV4-1 NA
CASSSPGTGMSDTQYF TGTGCCAGCAGTTCACCCGGGACAGGGATGTCAGATACGCAGTATTTT NA TRBJ2-3 TRBV28 TRBD1
CASSIGAAYEQYF TGTGCCAGCAGTATAGGGGCAGCCTACGAGCAGTACTTC many TRBJ2-7 TRBV12-3/TRBV12-4 NA
CSAKTGFGYEQYF TGCAGCGCCAAAACAGGGTTTGGCTACGAGCAGTACTTC NA TRBJ2-7 TRBV29-1 NA
CASSPKWVAGELFF TGTGCCAGCAGTCCCAAGTGGGTCGCCGGGGAGCTGTTTTTT few TRBJ2-2 TRBV6-2/TRBV6-3 NA
CASGPGGLETQYF TGCGCCAGCGGCCCAGGGGGCTTGGAGACCCAGTACTTC few TRBJ2-5 TRBV5-1 TRBD1
CASSLPGASGNTIYF TGTGCCAGCAGTTTACCGGGGGCCTCTGGAAACACCATATATTTT NA TRBJ1-3 TRBV12-3/TRBV12-4 NA
CASSQGPGQNTGELFF TGCGCCAGCAGCCAAGGCCCGGGGCAGAACACCGGGGAGCTGTTTTTT NA TRBJ2-2 TRBV4-1 NA
CASPGTSGGVPDTQYF TGTGCCAGTCCCGGGACTAGCGGGGGCGTCCCCGATACGCAGTATTTT many TRBJ2-3 TRBV6-8 TRBD2
CAISESGVLAKNIQYF TGTGCCATCAGTGAGTCAGGGGTCCTAGCCAAAAACATTCAGTACTTC NA TRBJ2-4 TRBV10-3 NA
CASREAGTGVETQYF TGTGCCAGCAGGGAGGCCGGGACAGGGGTGGAGACCCAGTACTTC few TRBJ2-5 TRBV7-9 TRBD1
CASRLQGHDNQPQHF TGTGCCAGCAGGCTCCAGGGACATGACAATCAGCCCCAGCATTTT NA TRBJ1-5 TRBV28 NA
CASSSLGNRAIAGGEQFF TGTGCCAGCAGCTCCTTGGGGAACAGGGCGATAGCGGGAGGTGAGCAGTTCTTC few TRBJ2-1 TRBV2 TRBD2
CASSRGHSGTGELFF TGTGCCAGCAGCCGGGGACACTCAGGGACCGGGGAGCTGTTTTTT NA TRBJ2-2 TRBV3-1 NA
CATRGLEFQETQYF TGTGCCACCAGGGGACTGGAGTTCCAAGAGACCCAGTACTTC NA TRBJ2-5 TRBV10-3 NA
CASSVGRADTQYF TGTGCCAGCAGTGTGGGGAGAGCAGATACGCAGTATTTT NA TRBJ2-3 TRBV2 NA
CASSWDLHREQYF TGTGCCAGCAGCTGGGACCTCCACAGGGAGCAGTACTTC NA TRBJ2-7 TRBV3-1 NA
CASSLAAPGSGRNEQYF TGTGCCAGCAGTTTGGCTGCCCCAGGTAGCGGGAGGAACGAGCAGTACTTC many TRBJ2-7 TRBV27 TRBD2
CASSMDSQETQYF TGTGCCAGCTCAATGGACAGTCAAGAGACCCAGTACTTC NA TRBJ2-5 TRBV18 NA
CASSLEVGEQFF TGCGCCAGCAGCCTGGAGGTAGGAGAGCAGTTCTTC few TRBJ2-1 TRBV5-1 NA
CASSSLERRSEQYF TGTGCCAGCAGCTCCCTGGAGAGGAGGTCTGAGCAGTACTTC many TRBJ2-7 TRBV7-9 NA
CASSEAPGVSYEQYF TGTGCCAGCAGTGAAGCGCCAGGCGTATCCTACGAGCAGTACTTC NA TRBJ2-7 TRBV6-1 NA
CASSFRYNEQFF TGTGCCAGCAGCTTTCGTTACAATGAGCAGTTCTTC NA TRBJ2-1 TRBV7-2 NA
CASSVDADMTYGYTF TGTGCCAGCAGCGTAGACGCAGATATGACCTATGGCTACACCTTC few TRBJ1-2 TRBV9 NA
CATSREAGAHEQYF TGTGCCACCAGCAGAGAGGCAGGGGCCCACGAGCAGTACTTC few TRBJ2-7 TRBV15 NA
CAWSATGLASYNEQFF TGTGCCTGGAGTGCGACCGGACTAGCGTCCTACAATGAGCAGTTCTTC many TRBJ2-1 TRBV30 TRBD2
CASSLGDRGSGYTF TGTGCCAGCAGTTTAGGGGACAGGGGGAGCGGCTACACCTTC many TRBJ1-2 TRBV12-3/TRBV12-4 TRBD1
CASSLDRGSGNTIYF TGTGCCAGCTCACTCGACAGGGGCTCTGGAAACACCATATATTTT many TRBJ1-3 TRBV18 TRBD1
CSAGGAGTYQETQYF TGCAGTGCTGGGGGGGCAGGGACGTACCAAGAGACCCAGTACTTC few TRBJ2-5 TRBV20-1 NA
CASSPGGSPEEQYF TGTGCCAGCAGTCCGGGGGGATCCCCGGAGGAGCAGTACTTC few TRBJ2-7 TRBV28 TRBD2
CASSLEDTVSYNEQFF TGCGCCAGCAGCTTGGAGGACACAGTCTCCTACAATGAGCAGTTCTTC large TRBJ2-1 TRBV5-1 NA
CASSLPQGRSSGANVLTF TGTGCCAGCAGCCTACCGCAGGGACGAAGCTCTGGGGCCAACGTCCTGACTTTC NA TRBJ2-6 TRBV12-3/TRBV12-4 NA
CASSSIFDRDSGNTIYF TGTGCCAGCAGCTCCATCTTCGACAGGGACTCTGGAAACACCATATATTTT NA TRBJ1-3 TRBV7-6 TRBD1
CASSQVFEHSSGNEQFF TGTGCCAGCAGCCAAGTATTCGAGCACTCCAGCGGCAATGAGCAGTTCTTC many TRBJ2-1 TRBV3-1 NA